These 15 T cell receptor beta chains were all obtained from the same sample, sequenced in a study of T cells in Graves' hyperthyroidism and ophthalmopathy. Amplified TCR beta CDR3 regions came from RNA transcripts. With the HTBI primer set, the TCR CDR3 went through a first round of RT-PCR. Using its own MiXCR run on the multiplex PCR reads, TCRdb lists one record per CDR3 protein. This repertoire shows more than 250,000 distinct CDR3 sequences, over 12% found once; its top ten account for about 33%. The sample taken for sequencing was blood. These receptors came from a woman aged 45-60 years with Graves' hyperthyroidism that later progressed to Graves' ophthalmopathy.

The J gene is TRBJ1-1, the V gene TRBV9; 8 positions agree with TRBD1. The CDR3 consists of 16 residues. The J segment lost 1 base and the V segment lost 2 bases, leaving 7 bases of the junction unmatched. CDR1 SGDLS and CDR2 YYNGEE come from the germline V gene. As DNA, the CDR3 is TGTGCCAGCAGCGTGACAGGGGTGTGGGGGAACACTGAAGCTTTCTTT. Translated: CASSVTGVWGNTEAFF.

Many counts were recorded for this clonotype. This sequence joins TRBV29-1 and TRBJ2-1; TRBD2 agrees at 10 bases. This CDR3 comprises 14 residues. Trimming at V came to 3 bases and at J to 8 bases, leaving 7 bases not matched to a gene. CDR1 is SQVTM, CDR2 ANQGSEA, per germline. In DNA form, the CDR3 reads TGCAGCGTTGATACCAGCGGGAGGGCCTATGAGCAGTTCTTC. Translation: CSVDTSGRAYEQFF.

This clonotype was seen a few times. The V gene is TRBV6-1, the J gene TRBJ2-7; D remains ambiguous. V was clipped by 5 bases and J by 6 bases, with 8 bases between them. The CDR3 has 11 amino acids. The V gene's germline CDR1 is MNHNS and CDR2 SASEGT. The CDR3 protein is CASSLMGEQYF. Here the CDR3 DNA reads TGTGCCAGCAGTCTAATGGGCGAGCAGTACTTC.

The chain combines TRBV6-2 or TRBV6-3 with TRBJ2-1; TRBD2 aligns across 7 bases. The CDR3 spans 14 residues. The V segment lost 3 bases and the J segment 3 bases; nucleotides outside the gene matches: 2. Germline values: CDR1 MNHEY, CDR2 SVGEGT. The CDR3 bases are TGTGCCAGCAGTTATTGGACTAGCTACAATGAGCAGTTCTTC. Its translation is CASSYWTSYNEQFF.

This clonotype has a count of ten or more. This chain uses TRBV20-1 with TRBJ1-1, with D possibly being TRBD1 (6 bases). CDR3 length: 14 amino acids. Trimming removed 3 bases at V and 0 bases at J, with 11 bases between. Germline CDR1 DFQATT, CDR2 SNEGSKA (reference sequence). The CDR3 sequence is CSASSQGLNTEAFF. CDR3 DNA: TGCAGTGCTAGTTCCCAGGGGTTGAACACTGAAGCTTTCTTT.

V is TRBV13 and J is TRBJ2-1, with D uncertain. CDR3 size: 15 residues. V lost 1 base and J 0 bases, leaving 7 bases between the germline ends. Per germline, CDR1 PRHDT and CDR2 FYEKMQ (reference sequence). The CDR3 protein is CASSLDPSSYNEQFF. CDR3 bases: TGTGCCAGCAGCTTAGACCCGAGCTCCTACAATGAGCAGTTCTTC.

The table lists this clonotype with many counts. The chain carries TRBV7-2 and TRBJ1-1; D is undetermined. The CDR3 extends over 14 amino acids. The V gene's germline CDR1 is SGHTA and CDR2 FQGNSA. The V end lost 5 bases, the J end lost 3 bases, and 13 bases lay between the germline ends. The CDR3 protein is CASSPGRAYTEAFF. The CDR3 DNA reads as TGTGCCAGCAGCCCTGGACGGGCGTACACTGAAGCTTTCTTT.

The rearrangement uses TRBV19 and TRBJ1-5; tentatively, D is TRBD1 (5 bases). Trimming removed 7 bases from V and 3 bases from J, with 34 bases in between. This CDR3 comprises 21 residues. The germline V gene has CDR1 LNHDA and CDR2 SQIVND (reference sequence). This chain's CDR3 is CASTDAWGGAFLSVPNQPQHF. The CDR3 DNA follows: TGTGCCAGTACCGATGCCTGGGGTGGGGCCTTTCTCAGCGTTCCCAATCAGCCCCAGCATTTT.

This clonotype was recorded at least ten times. V gene TRBV6-5 combines with J gene TRBJ2-7; perhaps TRBD1 as D (5 bases). Trimming left V 0 bases short and J 1 base short, with 13 bases between. The germline V gene encodes CDR1 MNHEY and CDR2 SVGAGI. CDR3 length: 16 amino acids. Here the CDR3 reads CASSYSQRTPSYEQYF. The CDR3 DNA sequence: TGTGCCAGCAGTTACTCACAGAGGACACCATCCTACGAGCAGTACTTC.

The table lists this clonotype with many counts. The chain links TRBV3-1 to TRBJ1-2, with D unclear. V was trimmed by 4 bases and J by 0 bases, leaving 15 bases between them. The CDR3 has 16 amino acids. Germline CDR1 is LGHDT and CDR2 is YNNKEL (reference sequence). DNA of the CDR3: TGTGCCAGCAGCCCTCTCCTTCTCGGCACTAACTATGGCTACACCTTC. It specifies CASSPLLLGTNYGYTF. The full variable domain, rest sourced from reference TRBV3-1 and TRBJ1-2, is DTAVSQTPKYLVTQMGNDKSIKCEQNLGHDTMYWYKQDSKKFLKIMFSYNNKELIINETVPNRFSPKSPDKAHLNLHINSLELGDSAVYFCASSPLLLGTNYGYTFGSGTRLTVV.

This clonotype was counted at least ten times. V is TRBV6-6 and J is TRBJ1-2; D is unresolved. The germline CDR1 and CDR2 sequences are MNHNY and SVGAGI (reference sequence). Trimming pared 2 bases from V and 2 bases from J, leaving 9 bases between. The CDR3 length is 14 residues. The CDR3: CASSYGPGNYGYTF. Here the CDR3 DNA reads TGTGCCAGCAGTTACGGGCCTGGGAACTATGGCTACACCTTC.

The table lists this clonotype with a few counts. V and J are TRBV19 and TRBJ2-7; D unclear. The CDR3 contains 15 residues. CDR1 is LNHDA and CDR2 is SQIVND in the germline V gene (reference sequence). Trimming took off 2 bases at V and 0 bases at J, with 11 bases between the two ends. In nucleotides, the CDR3 is TGTGCCAGTAGTATAAACGTTGGCACCTCCTACGAGCAGTACTTC. It is translated as CASSINVGTSYEQYF.

This clonotype came up a few times. CDR3 sequence reads: CASSRQQGTGANVLTF. The CDR3 region has the DNA TGTGCCAGCTCACGGCAACAGGGCACTGGGGCCAACGTCCTGACTTTC. V usage is TRBV18 and J usage is TRBJ2-6; D may be TRBD1 (6 bases). CDR1 and CDR2 from the germline V gene are KGHSH and LQKENI. The V gene lost 4 bases and the J gene lost 2 bases, with 12 bases spanning the gap. There are 16 residues in the CDR3.

This clonotype was observed a handful of times. The V gene is TRBV20-1, the J gene TRBJ2-2; D call uncertain. The CDR3 has 13 residues. V lost 6 bases to trimming and J lost 7 bases, with 15 bases between them. Germline CDR1 reads DFQATT; CDR2 reads SNEGSKA (reference sequence). The DNA of the CDR3 is TGCAGTGCAAAAACCATCTTTTACGGGGAGCTGTTTTTT. As protein: CSAKTIFYGELFF.

The table lists this clonotype with many counts. The rearrangement uses TRBV20-1 and TRBJ2-7, with D possibly TRBD1 on 6 matching bases. CDR1 DFQATT and CDR2 SNEGSKA come from the germline V gene (reference sequence). The CDR3 has 13 residues. V was cut by 5 bases and J by 5 bases, with 16 bases left in between. The CDR3 loop is CSAPQGHGDEQYF. The CDR3 DNA reads as TGCAGTGCTCCACAGGGTCACGGCGACGAGCAGTACTTC.